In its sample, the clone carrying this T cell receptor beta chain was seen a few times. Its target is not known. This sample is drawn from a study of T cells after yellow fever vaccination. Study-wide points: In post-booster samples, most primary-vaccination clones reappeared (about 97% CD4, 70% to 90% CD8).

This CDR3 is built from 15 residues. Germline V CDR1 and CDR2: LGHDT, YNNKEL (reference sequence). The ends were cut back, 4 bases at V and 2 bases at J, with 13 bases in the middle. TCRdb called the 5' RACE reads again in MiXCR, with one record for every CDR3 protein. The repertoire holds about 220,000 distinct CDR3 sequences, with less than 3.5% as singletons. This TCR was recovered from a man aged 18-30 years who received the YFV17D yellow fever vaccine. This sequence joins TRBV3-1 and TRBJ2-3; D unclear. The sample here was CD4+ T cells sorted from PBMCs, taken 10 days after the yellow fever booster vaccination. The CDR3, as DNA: TGTGCCAGCAGCCTACTTGTGGGTACCACAGATACGCAGTATTTT. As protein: CASSLLVGTTDTQYF.